Shown below are 25 T cell receptor beta chains from a single sample sequenced in a study of cytomegalovirus exposure and HLA in healthy donors. It was with 60 Vbeta and 13 Jbeta primers that the PCR ran. Using immunoSEQ multiplex PCR, the repertoire was profiled, and TCRdb retains in-frame clones only, with some absent. The repertoire has about 160,000 clones, 83% of them found once; the top ten carry approximately 4%. Input material: PBMCs. These receptors were taken from a man aged 45-65 years in good health and CMV-seropositive.

The chain recombines TRBV7-2 with TRBJ2-5; 7 bases fit TRBD2. Germline V gene data show CDR1 as SGHTA and CDR2 as FQGNSA. Trimming cost V 5 bases and J 6 bases; bases outside gene matches: 12. The CDR3 length is 15 residues. In DNA, the CDR3 is TGTGCCAGCAGCCCGCCAGGACTAGTCGGGAAGACCCAGTACTTC. Protein: CASSPPGLVGKTQYF.

Only a few counts were recorded for this clone. The chain links TRBV5-4 to TRBJ2-3; 8 nucleotides agree with TRBD2. Germline V gives CDR1 SGHNT, CDR2 YYREEE (reference sequence). The trim removed 0 bases at V and 0 bases at J, leaving 0 bases unmatched. CDR3 length: 15 residues. DNA of the CDR3: TGTGCCAGCAGCTTGGGCGGGGGGAGCACAGATACGCAGTATTTT. This codes for CASSLGGGSTDTQYF.

The genes are TRBV19 and TRBJ2-7; D might be TRBD1 (5 bases). CDR1 is LNHDA, CDR2 SQIVND, per germline (reference sequence). The CDR3 covers 15 residues. V was trimmed by 2 bases and J by 4 bases, leaving 15 bases between them. CDR3 sequence reads: CASSISAWGGYEQYF. CDR3 bases: TGTGCCAGTAGTATATCGGCGTGGGGCGGTTACGAGCAGTACTTC.

The genes are TRBV4-3 and TRBJ1-4; 10 bases match TRBD1. V was clipped by 1 base and J by 8 bases; unmatched bases: 4. This CDR3 is built from 15 residues. The germline V gene has CDR1 LGHNA and CDR2 YSLEER. The CDR3 spells CASSQADRGNEKLFF. CDR3 bases: TGCGCCAGCAGCCAAGCGGACAGGGGGAACGAAAAACTGTTTTTT.

The genes are TRBV5-5 and TRBJ1-3, with a possible D match to TRBD1 (5 bases). V shed 0 bases and J shed 0 bases, with 10 bases lying between them. The CDR3 runs to 16 residues. Per the germline V gene, CDR1 is SGHKS and CDR2 is YYEKEE (reference sequence). In nucleotides, the CDR3 is TGTGCCAGCAGCTTGGGGGGACTGAGCTCTGGAAACACCATATATTTT. Its protein is CASSLGGLSSGNTIYF.

The gene calls are TRBV28 and TRBJ2-7; maybe TRBD1 (6 bases). The V and J ends lost 6 bases and 7 bases respectively, with 19 bases between them. The CDR3 loop spans 14 amino acids. Germline lookup yields CDR1 MDHEN and CDR2 SYDVKM. The CDR3 here is CASSTGTLVREQYF. DNA for the CDR3: TGTGCCAGCAGCACCGGGACATTAGTGAGAGAGCAGTACTTC.

The chain recombines TRBV6-5 with TRBJ2-7; 9 bases are shared with TRBD2. The CDR3 is 16 residues long. V shed 0 bases and J 2 bases; nucleotides not matched to a gene: 5. From germline, CDR1 is MNHEY and CDR2 SVGAGI. CDR3 nucleotides: TGTGCCAGCAGTTACTCGCCAGCTAGCGGGGCCTACGAGCAGTACTTC. This encodes CASSYSPASGAYEQYF.

The rearrangement links TRBV5-6 to TRBJ2-5; D is uncertain. Per germline, CDR1 SGHDT and CDR2 YYEEEE. There are 13 residues in the CDR3. Between the trimmed V and J ends, which lost 4 bases and 4 bases, there was a span of 11 bases. Here the CDR3 DNA reads TGTGCCAGCAGCCACAAACAACGAGAGACCCAGTACTTC. Translation: CASSHKQRETQYF. The entire variable domain, with the rest obtained from reference TRBV5-6 and TRBJ2-5, is as follows: DAGVTQSPTHLIKTRGQQVTLRCSPKSGHDTVSWYQQALGQGPQFIFQYYEEEERQRGNFPDRFSGHQFPNYSSELNVNALLLGDSALYLCASSHKQRETQYFGPGTRLLVL.

The V call is TRBV2, the J call TRBJ2-7; TRBD2 matches at 10 bases. The CDR3 totals 14 residues. The germline gives CDR1 SNHLY, CDR2 FYNNEI. Trimming took 6 bases from V and 2 from J; bases not matched to a gene: 4. The CDR3 bases are TGTGCCAGCAGGGGGACTAGCGTCGCCTACGAGCAGTACTTC. It encodes CASRGTSVAYEQYF.

CDR3 nucleotides: TGTGCCAGCACCCAGGGGGCGAAGAACACTGAAGCTTTCTTT. Amino acid sequence: CASTQGAKNTEAFF. The chain combines TRBV2 with TRBJ1-1; 8 bases are shared with TRBD1. The CDR3 loop spans 14 amino acids. Germline V lookup: CDR1 SNHLY, CDR2 FYNNEI. V lost 7 bases and J lost 1; bases outside the gene matches: 5.

V usage is TRBV14 and J usage is TRBJ2-1, with 14 bases matching TRBD2. Germline assignment: CDR1 SGHDN and CDR2 FVKESK. The ends lost 5 bases at V and 4 bases at J; junction bases unmatched: 13. This CDR3 has 19 residues. The CDR3 here is CASSVRGARLAGGYNEQFF. CDR3 nucleotides: TGTGCCAGCAGCGTGCGGGGGGCTCGACTAGCGGGAGGGTACAATGAGCAGTTCTTC.

The chain links TRBV19 to TRBJ2-5; perhaps TRBD1 as D (5 bases). This CDR3 spans 14 amino acids. The ends were cut back, 3 bases at V and 5 bases at J, with 13 bases in the middle. Germline V lookup: CDR1 LNHDA, CDR2 SQIVND (reference sequence). Here the CDR3 DNA reads TGTGCCAGTAGTATCCAGGGAAAAGGGGAGACCCAGTACTTC. Translation gives CASSIQGKGETQYF.

The chain employs TRBV18 and TRBJ1-3, with D possibly TRBD1 on 5 matching bases. This CDR3 has 16 residues. The germline V gene has CDR1 KGHSH and CDR2 LQKENI. The V and J ends lost 3 bases and 0 bases respectively, with 12 bases between them. The CDR3 region has the DNA TGTGCCAGCTCACCGCGGGACTCCGGCTCTGGAAACACCATATATTTT. The encoded protein is CASSPRDSGSGNTIYF.

The chain employs TRBV2 and TRBJ2-1; 8 bases line up with TRBD2. V shed 3 bases, J shed 8 bases, and the junction held 9 bases outside the gene matches. The germline V gene encodes CDR1 SNHLY and CDR2 FYNNEI. The CDR3 totals 15 residues. CDR3 protein: CASSDAGLVSDEQFF. In DNA form, the CDR3 reads TGTGCCAGCAGTGATGCGGGACTAGTCTCGGATGAGCAGTTCTTC. The whole variable domain, remainder taken from reference TRBV2 and TRBJ2-1, is EPEVTQTPSHQVTQMGQEVILRCVPISNHLYFYWYRQILGQKVEFLVSFYNNEISEKSEIFDDQFSVERPDGSNFTLKIRSTKLEDSAMYFCASSDAGLVSDEQFFGPGTRLTVL.

V is TRBV13 and J is TRBJ1-1; D unclear. Per germline, CDR1 PRHDT and CDR2 FYEKMQ (reference sequence). The CDR3 has 12 residues. Deletions cut 1 base from V and 7 bases from J, with 7 bases between. The CDR3, as DNA: TGTGCCAGCAGCTTAGCGGGTAGTGAAGCTTTCTTT. Protein product: CASSLAGSEAFF.

Only a few counts were recorded for this clone. The chain employs TRBV4-1 and TRBJ2-3; TRBD1 matches at 7 bases. CDR3 length: 18 residues. Germline values: CDR1 MGHRA, CDR2 YSYEKL. V lost 0 bases and J lost 7; bases outside the gene matches: 16. CDR3 sequence: CASSQDLHRGWAVYTQYF. For the CDR3, the DNA is TGCGCCAGCAGCCAAGACCTGCACAGGGGTTGGGCAGTATATACGCAGTATTTT.

This clone was seen just once. J is TRBJ2-7 and V is TRBV27; 11 bases line up with TRBD2. Germline V CDR1 and CDR2: MNHEY, SMNVEV (reference sequence). The ends lost 3 bases at V and 6 bases at J; junction bases unmatched: 7. The CDR3 contains 15 residues. The CDR3 protein is CASSFIAGGNFEQYF. The CDR3 DNA is TGTGCCAGCAGTTTTATAGCGGGAGGGAACTTCGAGCAGTACTTC.

The V gene is TRBV28, the J gene TRBJ1-2; D is perhaps TRBD1 (6 bases). The V gene lost 2 bases and the J gene lost 3 bases, with 13 bases spanning the gap. CDR3 length equals 15 residues. Germline V CDR1 and CDR2: MDHEN, SYDVKM. As DNA, the CDR3 is TGTGCCAGCAGTTTAGGGGGCCTGGGAGACTATGGCTACACCTTC. This translates into CASSLGGLGDYGYTF.

The chain has TRBV7-6 and TRBJ1-4; 8 bases map to TRBD1. The CDR3 is 16 residues long. Unmatched junction bases numbered 7, after V lost 0 bases and J lost 7 bases. Germline V lookup: CDR1 SGHVS, CDR2 FNYEAQ. CDR3 amino acids: CASSLAPQGAREKLFF. The CDR3 nucleotides are TGTGCCAGCAGCTTAGCGCCCCAGGGGGCGCGTGAAAAACTGTTTTTT.

This chain joins TRBV28 and TRBJ2-3; 7 bases agree with TRBD1. This CDR3 has 14 residues. Germline V CDR1 and CDR2: MDHEN, SYDVKM. Losses at the gene ends were 5 bases for V and 1 base for J; bases not matched to a gene: 3. CDR3 sequence (DNA): TGTGCCAGCAGTAGAGACAGGGGCACAGATACGCAGTATTTT. The encoded protein is CASSRDRGTDTQYF.

V gene TRBV18 combines with J gene TRBJ2-7; weak D call: TRBD2 (5 bases). Trimming stripped 3 bases from V and 2 bases from J, with 11 bases between. Germline V lookup: CDR1 KGHSH, CDR2 LQKENI. This CDR3 spans 14 amino acids. The CDR3 reads CASSPPQRPYEQYF. DNA for the CDR3: TGTGCCAGCTCACCGCCACAGCGGCCCTACGAGCAGTACTTC. Complete variable domain (other parts from reference TRBV18 and TRBJ2-7): NAGVMQNPRHLVRRRGQEARLRCSPMKGHSHVYWYRQLPEEGLKFMVYLQKENIIDESGMPKERFSAEFPKEGPSILRIQQVVRGDSAAYFCASSPPQRPYEQYFGPGTRLTVT.

This clone was counted once. The J gene is TRBJ2-2, the V gene TRBV7-2; possibly TRBD2 for D (5 bases). Germline-derived CDR1 and CDR2 are SGHTA and FQGNSA. The V end lost 2 bases, the J end lost 5 bases, and 9 bases lay between the germline ends. The CDR3 has 14 amino acids. The CDR3 nucleotides are TGTGCCAGCAGCTTATCACGAGGGACCGGGGAGCTGTTTTTT. Protein sequence: CASSLSRGTGELFF. The whole variable domain, filled in from reference TRBV7-2 and TRBJ2-2, reads GAGVSQSPSNKVTEKGKDVELRCDPISGHTALYWYRQSLGQGLEFLIYFQGNSAPDKSGLPSDRFSAERTGGSVSTLTIQRTQQEDSAVYLCASSLSRGTGELFFGEGSRLTVL.

V is TRBV5-6 and J is TRBJ1-1; 8 bases align to TRBD1. The CDR3 length is 14 residues. The V gene end was trimmed by 0 bases and the J gene end by 7 bases; junction bases not matched to a gene: 5. Germline values: CDR1 SGHDT, CDR2 YYEEEE. The CDR3 nucleotides read TGTGCCAGCAGCTTGGACAGGGGGGTAGGTGAAGCTTTCTTT. It is translated as CASSLDRGVGEAFF.

The gene calls are TRBV9 and TRBJ2-7; 8 bases align to TRBD2. The CDR3 sequence is 15 residues long. Trimming cost V 0 bases and J 7 bases; bases outside gene matches: 9. The germline V gene encodes CDR1 SGDLS and CDR2 YYNGEE. The CDR3 DNA follows: TGTGCCAGCAGCGTAGTACCAGCGGGAGCTGGGGAGCAGTACTTC. Protein product: CASSVVPAGAGEQYF.

The gene calls are TRBV5-4 and TRBJ1-1; 8 nucleotides match TRBD1. Germline V CDR1 and CDR2: SGHNT, YYREEE (reference sequence). The CDR3 runs to 15 residues. V gave up 3 bases and J gave up 4 bases; unmatched junction bases: 8. The CDR3 coding sequence is TGTGCCAGCAGCTCAAGGACAGGGAGTCGCACTGAAGCTTTCTTT. This translates into CASSSRTGSRTEAFF.